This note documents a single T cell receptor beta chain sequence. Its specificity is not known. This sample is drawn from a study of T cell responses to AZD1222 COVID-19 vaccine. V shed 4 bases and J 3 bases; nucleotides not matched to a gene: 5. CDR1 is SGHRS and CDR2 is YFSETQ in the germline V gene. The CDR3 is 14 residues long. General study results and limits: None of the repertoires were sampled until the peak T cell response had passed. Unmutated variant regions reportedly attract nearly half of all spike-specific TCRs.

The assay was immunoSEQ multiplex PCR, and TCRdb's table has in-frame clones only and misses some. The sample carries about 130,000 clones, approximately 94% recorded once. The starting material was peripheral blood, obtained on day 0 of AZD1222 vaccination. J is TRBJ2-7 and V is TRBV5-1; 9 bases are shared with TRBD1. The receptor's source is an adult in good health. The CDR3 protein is CASSLRGQGYEQYF. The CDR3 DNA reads TGCGCCAGCAGCCTCCGGGGACAGGGCTACGAGCAGTACTTC.